Below, 32 T cell receptor beta chains from the same sample are listed, as sequenced in a study of blood T cell repertoires in COVID-19. Some clones are missing from TCRdb's copy, which holds only in-frame ones; the method was immunoSEQ multiplex PCR. The table has about 140,000 clones, roughly 86% seen once. The specimen sequenced was peripheral blood. The receptors stem from a middle-aged man with active or convalescent COVID-19.

This chain uses TRBV4-3 with TRBJ2-7, with a tentative D call TRBD2 (6 bases). Germline CDR1 is LGHNA and CDR2 is YSLEER. The CDR3 has 15 residues. Trimming cost V 1 base and J 3 bases, with 13 bases left between them. As DNA, the CDR3 is TGCGCCAGCAGCCAAGTCTGGGACTTTGACTACGAGCAGTACTTC. It is translated as CASSQVWDFDYEQYF.

The chain links TRBV10-3 to TRBJ1-5; 11 bases are shared with TRBD1. The CDR3 runs to 20 residues. In germline, CDR1 is ENHRY, CDR2 SYGVKD. V gave up 3 bases and J gave up 2 bases; unmatched junction bases: 15. In nucleotides, the CDR3 is TGTGCCATCAGTGAACTTAACCGGGACAGGGGGGTATTAGGCAATCAGCCCCAGCATTTT. Its translation is CAISELNRDRGVLGNQPQHF.

V and J are TRBV19 and TRBJ2-6; D unclear. The CDR3 length is 15 residues. From germline, CDR1 is LNHDA and CDR2 SQIVND (reference sequence). Trimming removed 3 bases from V and 2 bases from J, with 8 bases in between. CDR3: CASSMRAPGANVLTF. The CDR3 DNA reads as TGTGCCAGTAGTATGAGAGCCCCTGGGGCCAACGTCCTGACTTTC.

This chain joins TRBV24-1 and TRBJ1-1; D gene uncertain. The CDR3 loop spans 13 amino acids. Germline lookup yields CDR1 KGHDR and CDR2 SFDVKD. V shed 1 base and J shed 2 bases, with 4 bases lying between them. The CDR3 spells CATSDFSNTEAFF. CDR3 bases: TGTGCCACCAGTGATTTCTCCAACACTGAAGCTTTCTTT.

The chain is built from TRBV4-2 and TRBJ2-2, with 8 bases fitting TRBD2. The V segment lost 3 bases and the J segment 2 bases; nucleotides outside the gene matches: 8. The CDR3 contains 17 residues. The V gene's germline CDR1 is LGHNA and CDR2 YNFKEQ. The CDR3 sequence: CASSHTGGPSNTGELFF. CDR3 DNA: TGTGCCAGCAGCCATACGGGAGGGCCGTCTAACACCGGGGAGCTGTTTTTT.

The chain carries TRBV5-4 and TRBJ2-1; TRBD2 might be the D (7 bases). This CDR3 region has 15 residues. Trimming took off 6 bases at V and 0 bases at J, with 13 bases between the two ends. CDR1 is SGHNT and CDR2 is YYREEE in the germline V gene (reference sequence). DNA of the CDR3: TGTGCCAGCACACCGGGGGGCACCTCCTACAATGAGCAGTTCTTC. This encodes CASTPGGTSYNEQFF.

The chain uses TRBV10-3 and TRBJ2-1; D perhaps matches TRBD1 (5 bases). The CDR3 covers 14 residues. CDR1 ENHRY and CDR2 SYGVKD come from the germline V gene. V was cut by 0 bases and J by 5 bases, with 8 bases left in between. CDR3 sequence reads: CAISESDIDNEQFF. In DNA, the CDR3 is TGTGCCATCAGTGAGTCGGACATAGACAATGAGCAGTTCTTC.

The CDR3: CASSPTGTRATNEKLFF. The CDR3, as DNA: TGTGCCAGCTCACCGACAGGGACCAGGGCAACTAATGAAAAACTGTTTTTT. The rearrangement links TRBV18 to TRBJ1-4, with 7 bases aligning to TRBD1. The V gene's germline CDR1 is KGHSH and CDR2 LQKENI. With 3 bases clipped from V and 0 bases from J, the junction kept 7 bases outside the gene matches. There are 17 residues in the CDR3. Full variable domain (remainder filled in from reference TRBV18 and TRBJ1-4): NAGVMQNPRHLVRRRGQEARLRCSPMKGHSHVYWYRQLPEEGLKFMVYLQKENIIDESGMPKERFSAEFPKEGPSILRIQQVVRGDSAAYFCASSPTGTRATNEKLFFGSGTQLSVL.

V usage is TRBV18 and J usage is TRBJ2-3; tentative D call: TRBD2 (6 bases). CDR1 is KGHSH and CDR2 is LQKENI in the germline V gene. The CDR3 has 13 residues. With 3 bases removed from V and 3 bases from J, the gap between germline ends came to 7 bases. CDR3 in amino acids: CASSPRETDTQYF. In nucleotides, the CDR3 is TGTGCCAGCTCACCTCGGGAGACAGATACGCAGTATTTT.

Here the CDR3 reads CASSLGAGGKAYPYEQYF. The DNA for the CDR3 is TGTGCCAGCAGCTTAGGGGCGGGGGGTAAGGCCTACCCCTACGAGCAGTACTTC. The gene calls are TRBV7-9 and TRBJ2-7, with TRBD2 matching 8 bases. Germline V gives CDR1 SEHNR, CDR2 FQNEAQ (reference sequence). The CDR3 spans 18 residues. Germline trimming cut 1 base from V and 2 bases from J; bases unmatched to any gene: 13.

The rearrangement links TRBV28 to TRBJ1-2; TRBD1 matches at 9 bases. There are 15 residues in the CDR3. V dropped 2 bases and J dropped 5; count of bases not matched to a gene: 6. From germline, CDR1 is MDHEN and CDR2 SYDVKM. This chain's CDR3 is CASSLPTGGQYGYTF. CDR3 coding DNA: TGTGCCAGCAGTTTACCCACAGGGGGCCAATATGGCTACACCTTC.

This rearrangement joins TRBV18 to TRBJ1-6; 9 bases line up with TRBD1. Germline values: CDR1 KGHSH, CDR2 LQKENI. The CDR3 extends over 16 amino acids. V shed 2 bases, J shed 1 base, and the junction held 0 bases outside the gene matches. CDR3 nucleotide sequence: TGTGCCAGCTCACCAGGGACAGGGTCCTATAATTCACCCCTCCACTTT. It yields the protein CASSPGTGSYNSPLHF.

The chain carries TRBV7-9 and TRBJ2-7; TRBD2 agrees at 9 bases. From germline, CDR1 is SEHNR and CDR2 FQNEAQ (reference sequence). This CDR3 has 13 residues. V lost 5 bases and J lost 2; bases outside the gene matches: 1. The CDR3 nucleotides read TGTGCCAGCAGCCCTAGCGGGGCCTACGAGCAGTACTTC. It encodes CASSPSGAYEQYF.

V gene TRBV12-3 or TRBV12-4 combines with J gene TRBJ1-1; the D is unclear. Trimming stripped 5 bases from V and 9 bases from J, with 13 bases between. This CDR3 is built from 12 residues. The CDR3 DNA reads as TGTGCCAGCAGTCCTCCCGGGGTCCAAGCTTTCTTT. Translating it yields CASSPPGVQAFF.

The chain combines TRBV2 with TRBJ2-2; TRBD2 matches at 14 bases. Unmatched junction bases numbered 4, after V lost 1 base and J lost 0 bases. The CDR3 runs 19 residues. CDR1 is SNHLY and CDR2 is FYNNEI in the germline V gene. In DNA form, the CDR3 reads TGTGCCAGCAGTGAAGTGGGACTAGCGGGAGCCACGAACACCGGGGAGCTGTTTTTT. Amino acids: CASSEVGLAGATNTGELFF.

The chain recombines TRBV5-1 with TRBJ2-2; TRBD2 matches 15 bases. V lost 4 bases and J lost 0; bases outside the gene matches: 4. The germline V gene encodes CDR1 SGHRS and CDR2 YFSETQ. The CDR3 contains 18 residues. DNA for the CDR3: TGCGCCAGCAGCGCAGGACTAGCGGGAGGGACGAACACCGGGGAGCTGTTTTTT. As protein: CASSAGLAGGTNTGELFF.

Only a few counts were recorded for this clone. The rearrangement links TRBV5-5 to TRBJ1-2, with 8 nucleotides matching TRBD1. The CDR3 is made up of 14 amino acids. Looked up from germline, CDR1 is SGHKS and CDR2 is YYEKEE (reference sequence). V lost 0 bases, J lost 6 bases, and 4 bases stayed unmatched. The DNA for the CDR3 is TGTGCCAGCAGCTTGGTACAGGGGGAGGATGGCTACACCTTC. Translated, it gives CASSLVQGEDGYTF.

V usage is TRBV28 and J usage is TRBJ2-4; a possible D gene is TRBD1 (7 bases). This CDR3 region has 15 residues. Deletions cut 6 bases from V and 4 bases from J, with 16 bases between. Germline V gene data show CDR1 as MDHEN and CDR2 as SYDVKM. The CDR3 nucleotides are TGTGCCAGCAGCTATTGGGGGGACAGAAAAAACATTCAGTACTTC. This encodes CASSYWGDRKNIQYF.

V gene TRBV4-3 combines with J gene TRBJ2-7, with a weak D call TRBD2 (6 bases). The CDR3 extends over 16 amino acids. V lost 0 bases, J lost 2 bases, and 14 bases lay in between. Germline V lookup: CDR1 LGHNA, CDR2 YSLEER. CDR3 loop: CASSQDWRDSTYEQYF. The CDR3 region has the DNA TGCGCCAGCAGCCAAGATTGGAGGGATTCGACCTACGAGCAGTACTTC.

The J gene is TRBJ1-1, the V gene TRBV7-3; D not certain. In germline, CDR1 is SGHTA, CDR2 FQGTGA. The CDR3 length is 15 residues. The V gene lost 3 bases and the J gene lost 2 bases, with 13 bases spanning the gap. Here the CDR3 reads CASSFFRDTNTEAFF. DNA of the CDR3: TGTGCCAGCAGCTTTTTCCGAGACACTAACACTGAAGCTTTCTTT.

V is TRBV15 and J is TRBJ1-5, with D possibly TRBD1 on 6 matching bases. The germline V and J ends were trimmed by 2 bases and 2 bases, with 16 bases remaining between them. The CDR3 totals 17 residues. CDR1 is LNHNV and CDR2 is YYDKDF in the germline V gene (reference sequence). The CDR3 here is CATSRQSQGLGNQPQHF. CDR3 nucleotides: TGTGCCACCAGCAGACAAAGCCAGGGGCTTGGCAATCAGCCCCAGCATTTT.

The rearrangement joins TRBV9 to TRBJ2-5, with 7 bases aligning to TRBD2. Germline V gene data show CDR1 as SGDLS and CDR2 as YYNGEE. The CDR3 contains 14 residues. The V segment lost 4 bases and the J segment 4 bases; nucleotides outside the gene matches: 7. CDR3 region: CASSFGLDGETQYF. Here the CDR3 DNA reads TGTGCCAGCAGCTTCGGACTAGATGGAGAGACCCAGTACTTC.

The chain couples TRBV19 to TRBJ1-4, with 7 bases matching TRBD1. The length of the CDR3 is 15 residues. CDR1 is LNHDA, CDR2 SQIVND, per germline (reference sequence). Trimming cost V 6 bases and J 6 bases; bases outside gene matches: 10. This CDR3 reads CASRRIDRVDEKLFF. DNA for the CDR3: TGTGCCAGTAGAAGAATAGACAGGGTAGATGAAAAACTGTTTTTT. Variable domain in full (rest from reference TRBV19 and TRBJ1-4): DGGITQSPKYLFRKEGQNVTLSCEQNLNHDAMYWYRQDPGQGLRLIYYSQIVNDFQKGDIAEGYSVSREKKESFPLTVTSAQKNPTAFYLCASRRIDRVDEKLFFGSGTQLSVL.

CDR3 amino acids: CAIQPTSGGGDEQFF. The CDR3 region has the DNA TGTGCCATCCAGCCGACTAGCGGGGGAGGAGATGAGCAGTTCTTC. The rearrangement links TRBV10-3 to TRBJ2-1; 12 nucleotides align to TRBD2. The V gene's germline CDR1 is ENHRY and CDR2 SYGVKD. The CDR3 is 15 amino acids. Trimming cost V 8 bases and J 8 bases; bases outside gene matches: 10.

The rearrangement joins TRBV7-9 to TRBJ1-2, with D perhaps matching TRBD1 (5 bases). Germline V gene lookup returns CDR1 SEHNR and CDR2 FQNEAQ (reference sequence). This CDR3 spans 14 amino acids. Trimming removed 5 bases from V and 7 bases from J, with 17 bases in between. The DNA for the CDR3 is TGTGCCAGCAGCCCGAGTTTGGGACTCGGTGGCTACACCTTC. Its protein is CASSPSLGLGGYTF.

The chain links TRBV15 to TRBJ2-5; 9 bases align to TRBD1. CDR1 and CDR2 (germline): LNHNV, YYDKDF (reference sequence). The trim removed 1 base at V and 2 bases at J, leaving 2 bases unmatched. This CDR3 spans 15 amino acids. CDR3 residues: CATSRVGTGQETQYF. The CDR3 DNA is TGTGCCACCAGCAGAGTAGGGACAGGGCAAGAGACCCAGTACTTC.

In this sample, this clone turned up a few times. The rearrangement links TRBV5-1 to TRBJ1-6; TRBD1 aligns across 7 bases. J was trimmed by 10 bases and V by 5 bases; bases with no gene match: 18. The CDR3 runs 17 residues. The germline CDR1 and CDR2 sequences are SGHRS and YFSETQ. CDR3 bases: TGCGCCAGCAGACTCGCCGACATGACAGGGTGGAGGTCACCCCTCCACTTT. Translating gives CASRLADMTGWRSPLHF.

This sequence joins TRBV6-2 or TRBV6-3 and TRBJ1-1; perhaps TRBD1 as D (5 bases). Trimming cost V 4 bases and J 1 base, with 10 bases left between them. There are 14 residues in the CDR3. Germline V gives CDR1 MNHEY, CDR2 SVGEGT. In DNA form, the CDR3 reads TGTGCCAGCAGTTGCAGACAGAGGAACACTGAAGCTTTCTTT. Translated, it gives CASSCRQRNTEAFF.

V is TRBV7-8 and J is TRBJ2-7, with 10 bases identical to TRBD1. V was clipped by 6 bases and J by 4 bases; unmatched bases: 12. This CDR3 has 16 amino acids. Per germline, CDR1 SGHVS and CDR2 FQNEAQ. The DNA of the CDR3 is TGTGCCAGCAGGCGTTCTCCGGGACAGGGGTTTTACGAGCAGTACTTC. Translating gives CASRRSPGQGFYEQYF.

This chain connects TRBV29-1 to TRBJ1-3, with unresolved D. Per germline, CDR1 SQVTM and CDR2 ANQGSEA. V dropped 4 bases and J dropped 4 bases, with 17 bases sitting between them. The CDR3 has 15 amino acids. For the CDR3, the DNA is TGCAGCGTTGCTCCCAAGGGAGGGAACGGAAACACCATATATTTT. Its protein product is CSVAPKGGNGNTIYF.

The J gene is TRBJ2-1, the V gene TRBV6-4, with TRBD2 identical over 10 bases. The CDR3 runs to 15 residues. From germline, CDR1 is MRHNA and CDR2 SNTAGT. J gave up 3 bases and V 4 bases, and 3 bases lay outside the gene matches. The CDR3 here is CASSAASGSYNEQFF. CDR3 in DNA: TGTGCCAGCAGTGCGGCTAGCGGGAGCTACAATGAGCAGTTCTTC.

The chain is built from TRBV24-1 and TRBJ2-1; 16 bases are shared with TRBD2. CDR1 is KGHDR and CDR2 is SFDVKD in the germline V gene. CDR3 length equals 20 residues. The junction had 20 bases not matched to a gene; V was cut back by 7 bases and J by 9 bases. CDR3 protein: CATSPLPDGTSGRAVGEQFF. The CDR3 nucleotides are TGTGCCACCAGCCCACTCCCAGACGGGACTAGCGGGAGGGCCGTAGGTGAGCAGTTCTTC.